The rows below give T cell receptor beta chains drawn from one sample of a study of siplizumab effects on memory and regulatory T cells. The protocol was immunoSEQ multiplex PCR, while the TCRdb copy is restricted to in-frame clones and leaves out a portion. There are 57,000 or so clones in the sample; around 80% occur only once, and approximately 0.38% lies in the top ten. The material sequenced was memory CD4+ T cells sorted from blood. The receptor set was obtained from a human donor in good health. Both conserved end residues are trimmed from each CDR3.

j_call	v_call	cdr3_aa
-	TRBV5-1	ASSFSGTSASWGYEQY
TRBJ1-5	TRBV7-2	ASSATGYNQPQH
TRBJ2-7	TRBV18	ASSKDTSGGLREQY
TRBJ2-3	TRBV4-3	ASSQTGGAGTDTQY
TRBJ2-2	TRBV19	ASTDAGPSTGELF
TRBJ2-5	TRBV7-8	ASSLGVGGRRETQY
TRBJ1-1	TRBV5-1	ASSSTGDGSNTEAF
TRBJ1-1	TRBV5-6	ASSLGGARTEAF
TRBJ2-3	TRBV29-1	SVVRGLAERTDTQY
TRBJ2-3	TRBV5-4	ASSPWQGTDTQY
TRBJ1-4	TRBV6-5	ASSWTGAGELF
TRBJ2-3	TRBV14	ASSRDWRLTQY
TRBJ1-3	TRBV5-1	ASSLSGASGNTIY
TRBJ1-1	TRBV30	AWRDETEAF
TRBJ2-3	TRBV27	ASSSYTPTSSDTQY